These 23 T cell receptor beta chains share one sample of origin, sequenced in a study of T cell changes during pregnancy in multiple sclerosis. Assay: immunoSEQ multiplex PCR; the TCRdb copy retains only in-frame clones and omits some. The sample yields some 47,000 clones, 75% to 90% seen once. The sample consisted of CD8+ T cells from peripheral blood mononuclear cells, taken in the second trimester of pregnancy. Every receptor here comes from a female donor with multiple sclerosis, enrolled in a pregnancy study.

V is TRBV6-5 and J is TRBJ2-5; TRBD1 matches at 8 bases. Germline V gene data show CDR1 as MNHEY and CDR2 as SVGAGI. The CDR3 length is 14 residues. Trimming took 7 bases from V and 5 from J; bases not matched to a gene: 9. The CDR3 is CASTTGGVQETQYF. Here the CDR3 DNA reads TGTGCCAGCACAACAGGGGGAGTTCAGGAGACCCAGTACTTC.

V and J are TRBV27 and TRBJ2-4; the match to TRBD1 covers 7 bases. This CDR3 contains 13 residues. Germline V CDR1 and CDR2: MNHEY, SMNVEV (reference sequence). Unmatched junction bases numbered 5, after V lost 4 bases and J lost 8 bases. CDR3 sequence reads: CASSSFDRDIQYF. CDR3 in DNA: TGTGCCAGCAGTTCCTTCGACAGGGACATTCAGTACTTC.

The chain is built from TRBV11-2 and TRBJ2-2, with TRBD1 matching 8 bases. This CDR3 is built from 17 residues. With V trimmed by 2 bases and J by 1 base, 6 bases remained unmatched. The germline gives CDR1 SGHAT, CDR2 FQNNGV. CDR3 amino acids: CASSLIWTGLNTGELFF. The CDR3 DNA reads TGTGCCAGCAGCTTAATATGGACAGGGTTGAACACCGGGGAGCTGTTTTTT.

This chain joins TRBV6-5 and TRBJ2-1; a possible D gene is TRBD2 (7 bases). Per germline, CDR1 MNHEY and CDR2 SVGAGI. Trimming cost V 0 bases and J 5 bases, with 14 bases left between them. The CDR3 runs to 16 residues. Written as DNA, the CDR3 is TGTGCCAGCAGTTACTCCGGACCGGGGGGCCACAATGAGCAGTTCTTC. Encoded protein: CASSYSGPGGHNEQFF.

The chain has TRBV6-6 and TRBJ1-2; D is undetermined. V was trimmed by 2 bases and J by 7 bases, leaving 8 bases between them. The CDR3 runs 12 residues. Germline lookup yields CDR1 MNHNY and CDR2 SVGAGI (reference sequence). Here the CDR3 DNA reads TGTGCCAGCAGTTACGAGGGTACTGGCTACACCTTC. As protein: CASSYEGTGYTF.

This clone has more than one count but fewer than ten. The CDR3 nucleotides read TGTGCCAGCAGGGACACTACCTCCTACGAGCAGTACTTC. This codes for CASRDTTSYEQYF. J is TRBJ2-7 and V is TRBV2, with a possible D match to TRBD1 (5 bases). V lost 6 bases, J lost 0 bases, and 9 bases lay in between. Germline assignment: CDR1 SNHLY and CDR2 FYNNEI. The CDR3 sequence is 13 residues long. Full variable domain (remainder filled in from reference TRBV2 and TRBJ2-7): EPEVTQTPSHQVTQMGQEVILRCVPISNHLYFYWYRQILGQKVEFLVSFYNNEISEKSEIFDDQFSVERPDGSNFTLKIRSTKLEDSAMYFCASRDTTSYEQYFGPGTRLTVT.

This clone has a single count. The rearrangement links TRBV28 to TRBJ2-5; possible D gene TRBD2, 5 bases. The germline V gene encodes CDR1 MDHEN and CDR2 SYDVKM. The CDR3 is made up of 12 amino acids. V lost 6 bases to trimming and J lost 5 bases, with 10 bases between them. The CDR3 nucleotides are TGTGCCAGCAGCCCGTCGGGGGAGACCCAGTACTTC. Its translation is CASSPSGETQYF.

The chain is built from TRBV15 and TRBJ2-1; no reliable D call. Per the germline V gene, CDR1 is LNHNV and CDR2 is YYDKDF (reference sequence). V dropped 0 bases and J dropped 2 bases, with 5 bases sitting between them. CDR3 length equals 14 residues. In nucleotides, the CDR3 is TGTGCCACCAGCAGAGATGGAGCCTACAATGAGCAGTTCTTC. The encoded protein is CATSRDGAYNEQFF.

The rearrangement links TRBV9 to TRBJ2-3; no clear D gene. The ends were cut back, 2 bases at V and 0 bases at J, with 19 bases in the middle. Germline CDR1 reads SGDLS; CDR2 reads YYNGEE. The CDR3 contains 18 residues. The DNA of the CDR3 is TGTGCCAGCAGCGTCCCGCGTGGTTCGGCGGCTAGCACAGATACGCAGTATTTT. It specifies CASSVPRGSAASTDTQYF.

The CDR3 DNA sequence: TGTGCCAGCAGTTCGTCCCCGGGACAGGGGAACACAGATACGCAGTATTTT. It encodes CASSSSPGQGNTDTQYF. The chain has TRBV28 and TRBJ2-3; 10 bases map to TRBD1. Germline V gene sequence: CDR1 MDHEN, CDR2 SYDVKM. J was trimmed by 2 bases and V by 4 bases; bases with no gene match: 9. The CDR3 is 17 amino acids.

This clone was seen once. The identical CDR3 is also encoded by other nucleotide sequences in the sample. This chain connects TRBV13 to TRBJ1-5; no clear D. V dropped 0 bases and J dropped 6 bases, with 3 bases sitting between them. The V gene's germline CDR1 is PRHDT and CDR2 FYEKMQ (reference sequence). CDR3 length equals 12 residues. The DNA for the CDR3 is TGTGCCAGCAGCTTAGGCCGTCAGCCCCAGCATTTT. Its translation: CASSLGRQPQHF.

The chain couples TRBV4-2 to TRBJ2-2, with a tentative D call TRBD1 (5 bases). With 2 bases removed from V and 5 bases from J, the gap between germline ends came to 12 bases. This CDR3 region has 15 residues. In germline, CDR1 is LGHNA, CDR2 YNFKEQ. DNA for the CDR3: TGTGCCAGCAGCCAATGGGCAGGGAATACCGGGGAGCTGTTTTTT. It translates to CASSQWAGNTGELFF.

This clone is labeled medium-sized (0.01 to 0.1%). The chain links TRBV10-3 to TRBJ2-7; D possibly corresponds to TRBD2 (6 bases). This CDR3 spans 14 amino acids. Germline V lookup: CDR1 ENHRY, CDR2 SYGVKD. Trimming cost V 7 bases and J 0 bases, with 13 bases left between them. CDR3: CAITSGEVSYEQYF. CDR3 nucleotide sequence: TGTGCCATCACCTCGGGGGAGGTCTCCTACGAGCAGTACTTC.

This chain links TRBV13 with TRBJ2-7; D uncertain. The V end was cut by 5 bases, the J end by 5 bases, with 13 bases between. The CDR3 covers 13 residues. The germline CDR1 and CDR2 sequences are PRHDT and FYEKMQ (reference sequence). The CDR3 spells CASSPQSLDEQYF. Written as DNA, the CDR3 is TGTGCCAGCAGCCCCCAGTCTTTGGACGAGCAGTACTTC. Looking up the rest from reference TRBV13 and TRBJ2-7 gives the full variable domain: AAGVIQSPRHLIKEKRETATLKCYPIPRHDTVYWYQQGPGQDPQFLISFYEKMQSDKGSIPDRFSAQQFSDYHSELNMSSLELGDSALYFCASSPQSLDEQYFGPGTRLTVT.

CDR3 nucleotides: TGTGCCAGCAGTCAGACAGGGGGCGAAGGGAATCAGCCCCAGCATTTT. Translated: CASSQTGGEGNQPQHF. The rearrangement uses TRBV6-4 and TRBJ1-5; 10 bases match TRBD1. J gave up 4 bases and V 5 bases, and 8 bases lay outside the gene matches. The V gene's germline CDR1 is MRHNA and CDR2 SNTAGT. The CDR3 runs 16 residues.

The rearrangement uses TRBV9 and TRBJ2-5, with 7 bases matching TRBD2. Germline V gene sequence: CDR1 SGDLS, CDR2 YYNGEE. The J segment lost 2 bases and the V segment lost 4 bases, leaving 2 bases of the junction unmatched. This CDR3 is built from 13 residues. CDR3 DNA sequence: TGTGCCAGCAGCCCGGGGGGACAAGAGACCCAGTACTTC. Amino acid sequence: CASSPGGQETQYF. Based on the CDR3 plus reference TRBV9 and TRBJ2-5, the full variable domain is DSGVTQTPKHLITATGQRVTLRCSPRSGDLSVYWYQQSLDQGLQFLIQYYNGEERAKGNILERFSAQQFPDLHSELNLSSLELGDSALYFCASSPGGQETQYFGPGTRLLVL.

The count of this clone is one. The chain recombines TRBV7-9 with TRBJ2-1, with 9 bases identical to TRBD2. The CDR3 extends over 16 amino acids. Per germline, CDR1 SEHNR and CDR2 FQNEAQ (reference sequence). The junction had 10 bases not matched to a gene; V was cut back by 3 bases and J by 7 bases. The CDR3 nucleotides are TGTGCCAGCAGCTTTTTGGGCCTAGCGGGGAAAAATGAGCAGTTCTTC. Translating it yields CASSFLGLAGKNEQFF. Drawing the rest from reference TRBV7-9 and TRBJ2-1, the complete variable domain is DTGVSQNPRHKITKRGQNVTFRCDPISEHNRLYWYRQTLGQGPEFLTYFQNEAQLEKSRLLSDRFSAERPKGSFSTLEIQRTEQGDSAMYLCASSFLGLAGKNEQFFGPGTRLTVL.

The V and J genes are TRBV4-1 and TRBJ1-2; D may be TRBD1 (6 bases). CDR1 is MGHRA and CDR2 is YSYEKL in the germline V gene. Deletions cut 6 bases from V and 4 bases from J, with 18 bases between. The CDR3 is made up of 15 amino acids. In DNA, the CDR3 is TGCGCCAGCAGTCCAACCCCGGGGGGCGGCTATGGCTACACCTTC. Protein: CASSPTPGGGYGYTF.

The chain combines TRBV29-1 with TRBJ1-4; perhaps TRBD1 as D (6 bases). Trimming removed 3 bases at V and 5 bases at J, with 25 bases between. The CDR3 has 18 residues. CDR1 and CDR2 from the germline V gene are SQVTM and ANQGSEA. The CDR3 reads CSVELLPGDKDWNEKLFF. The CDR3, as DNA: TGCAGCGTTGAGCTCCTGCCAGGGGATAAGGATTGGAATGAAAAACTGTTTTTT. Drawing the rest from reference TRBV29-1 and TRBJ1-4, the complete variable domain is SAVISQKPSRDICQRGTSLTIQCQVDSQVTMMFWYRQQPGQSLTLIATANQGSEATYESGFVIDKFPISRPNLTFSTLTVSNMSPEDSSIYLCSVELLPGDKDWNEKLFFGSGTQLSVL.

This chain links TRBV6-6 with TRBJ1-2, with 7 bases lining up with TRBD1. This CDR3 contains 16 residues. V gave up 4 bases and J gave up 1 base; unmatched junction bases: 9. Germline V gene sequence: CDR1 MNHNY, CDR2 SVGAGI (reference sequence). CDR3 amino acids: CASSSILDRINYGYTF. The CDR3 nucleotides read TGTGCCAGCAGTTCAATCTTGGACAGGATTAACTATGGCTACACCTTC.

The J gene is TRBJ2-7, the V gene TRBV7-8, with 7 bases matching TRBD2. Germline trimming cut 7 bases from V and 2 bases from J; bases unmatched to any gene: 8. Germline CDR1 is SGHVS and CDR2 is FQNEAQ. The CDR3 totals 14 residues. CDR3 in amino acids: CASTNGGKAYEQYF. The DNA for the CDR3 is TGTGCCAGCACGAACGGGGGGAAAGCCTACGAGCAGTACTTC.

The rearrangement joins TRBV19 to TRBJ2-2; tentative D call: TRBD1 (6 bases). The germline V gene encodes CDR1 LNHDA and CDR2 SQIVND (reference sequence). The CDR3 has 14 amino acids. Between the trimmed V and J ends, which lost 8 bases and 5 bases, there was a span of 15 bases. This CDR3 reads CASSLTGATGELFF. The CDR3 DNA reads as TGTGCCAGTTCGTTGACAGGAGCTACCGGGGAGCTGTTTTTT.

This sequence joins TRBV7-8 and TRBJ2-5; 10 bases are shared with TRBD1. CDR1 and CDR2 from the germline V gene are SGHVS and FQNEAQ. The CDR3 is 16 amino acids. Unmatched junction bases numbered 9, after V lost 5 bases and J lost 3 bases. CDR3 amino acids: CASSDWDRGSEETQYF. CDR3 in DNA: TGTGCCAGCAGCGATTGGGACAGGGGATCCGAAGAGACCCAGTACTTC.